This T cell receptor beta chain was recorded in a study of beta chain features in type 1 diabetes. Study conclusions and caveats: Shorter TCRB CDR3s, moderately but significantly so, marked every one of the four CD4+ subsets in Type 1 diabetes patients.

The isolated RNA, all of it, was reverse transcribed, so expressed TCRB transcripts were what got sequenced. Clones were sequenced by immunoSEQ multiplex PCR, and TCRdb holds only the in-frame ones, with some missing. The data show 500,000 to 650,000 clones, with approximately 13% seen just once and about 0.11% held by the top ten. Donors underwent one heparinised blood draw, 95 to 150 mL on average. Deletions cut 4 bases from V and 8 bases from J, with 15 bases between. This CDR3 is 13 amino acids long. CDR1 GTSNPN and CDR2 SVGIG come from the germline V gene (reference sequence). About this clone itself: Its antigen is undetermined.

The chain recombines TRBV30 with TRBJ1-3; possibly TRBD1 for D (5 bases). The receptor's source is a man between 25 and 39 years old with type 1 diabetes. The sequencing input was naive CD4+ T cells from blood. The CDR3 here is CAWTQGTGDTIYF. The CDR3 nucleotides are TGTGCCTGGACGCAGGGTACTGGGGACACCATATATTTT.